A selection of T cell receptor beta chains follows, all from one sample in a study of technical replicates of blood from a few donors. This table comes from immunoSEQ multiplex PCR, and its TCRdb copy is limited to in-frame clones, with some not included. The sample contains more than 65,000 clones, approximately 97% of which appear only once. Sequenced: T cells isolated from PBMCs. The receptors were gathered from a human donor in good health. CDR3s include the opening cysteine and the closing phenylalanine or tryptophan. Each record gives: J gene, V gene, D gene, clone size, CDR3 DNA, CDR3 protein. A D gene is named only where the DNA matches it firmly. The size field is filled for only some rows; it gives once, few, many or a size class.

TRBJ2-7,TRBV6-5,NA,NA,TGTGCCAGCAGTTACTCGGTGACTAACGACGAGCAGTACTTC,CASSYSVTNDEQYF
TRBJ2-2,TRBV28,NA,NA,TGTGCCAGCAGCCTCAATTACGGAGGGGTCACCGGGGAGCTGTTTTTT,CASSLNYGGVTGELFF
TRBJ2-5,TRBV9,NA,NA,TGTGCCAGCAGCGTTCACAATGAAGAGACCCAGTACTTC,CASSVHNEETQYF
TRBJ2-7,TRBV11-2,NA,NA,TGTGCCAGCAGACTTACAGGGTCCTACGAGCAGTACTTC,CASRLTGSYEQYF
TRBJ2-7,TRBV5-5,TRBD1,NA,TGTGCCAGCAGCTTAGGGACAGGGGCCTACGAGCAGTACTTC,CASSLGTGAYEQYF
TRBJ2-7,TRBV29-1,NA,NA,TGCAGCGTTGAAGATTCCACGGGAACCTACGAGCAGTACTTC,CSVEDSTGTYEQYF
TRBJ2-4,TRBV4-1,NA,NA,TGCGCCAGCAGCCAAGACCCGGGAACCTACCTTATAGCCAAAAACATTCAGTACTTC,CASSQDPGTYLIAKNIQYF
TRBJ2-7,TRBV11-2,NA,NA,TGTGCCAGCAGCTTGGGCGTTTTCGAGCAGTACTTC,CASSLGVFEQYF
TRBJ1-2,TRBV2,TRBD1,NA,TGTGCCAGCGGTCCGGACAGGGGGCAGGTCTATGGCTACACCTTC,CASGPDRGQVYGYTF
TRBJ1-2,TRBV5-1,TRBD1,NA,TGCGCCAGCAGCTTCGGGACAGACTATGGCTACACCTTC,CASSFGTDYGYTF
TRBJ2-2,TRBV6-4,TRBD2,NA,TGTGCCAGCAGTGACACGGCGGGAGTCGCTAGGGGGGAGCTGTTTTTT,CASSDTAGVARGELFF
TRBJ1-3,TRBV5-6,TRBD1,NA,TGTGCCAGCAGCTATTCGACAGGGGGGCTTTTCTCTGGAAACACCATATATTTT,CASSYSTGGLFSGNTIYF
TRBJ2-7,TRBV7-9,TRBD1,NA,TGTGCCAGCAGCTTATCGGACAGGGGGTACTACGAGCAGTACTTC,CASSLSDRGYYEQYF
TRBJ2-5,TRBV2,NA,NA,TGTGCCAGCAGTGGCGGGGTCGGGGAGACCCAGTACTTC,CASSGGVGETQYF
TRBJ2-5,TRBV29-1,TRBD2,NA,TGCAGCGTTGAATGGGGAGGGGTGTTAGAGACCCAGTACTTC,CSVEWGGVLETQYF
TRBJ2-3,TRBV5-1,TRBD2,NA,TGCGCCAGCAGCACCGGACTAGCGGATAGCACAGATACGCAGTATTTT,CASSTGLADSTDTQYF
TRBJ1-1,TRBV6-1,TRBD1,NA,TGTGCCAGCAGTGAAGTGGCGGGGACAGCCCGTAATCGGGCTTTCTTT,CASSEVAGTARNRAFF
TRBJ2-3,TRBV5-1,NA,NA,TGCGCCAGCAGCCAGCGGAAAACAGATACGCAGTATTTT,CASSQRKTDTQYF
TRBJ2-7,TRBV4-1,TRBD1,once,TGCGCCAGCAGCCTCCGCGGACAGGGGGGTGCCGAGCAGTACTTC,CASSLRGQGGAEQYF
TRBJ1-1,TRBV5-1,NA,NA,TGCGCCAGCAGCTTGGTCGGGGGTAAGGGCACTGAAGCTTTCTTT,CASSLVGGKGTEAFF
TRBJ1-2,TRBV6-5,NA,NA,TGTGCCAGCAGTTCACAGGGTTTTGACTATGGCTACACCTTC,CASSSQGFDYGYTF
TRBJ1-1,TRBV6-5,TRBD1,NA,TGTGCCAGCAGGGACAGGGGTTTGCTGAACACTGAAGCTTTCTTT,CASRDRGLLNTEAFF
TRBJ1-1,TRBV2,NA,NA,TGTGCCAGCAGTGAAGCGCAGGGGATTCAGAGGGCTTTCTTT,CASSEAQGIQRAFF
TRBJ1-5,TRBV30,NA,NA,TGTGCCTGGAGTGCCGGAGAGGGTCAGCCCCAGCATTTT,CAWSAGEGQPQHF
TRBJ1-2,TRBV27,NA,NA,TGTGCCAGCACTGGGGGGGCTGGCGGCTACACCTTC,CASTGGAGGYTF
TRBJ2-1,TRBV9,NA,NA,TGTGCCAGCAGCGTTTGGGCGGGATTGTACAATGAGCAGTTCTTC,CASSVWAGLYNEQFF
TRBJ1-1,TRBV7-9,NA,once,TGTGCCAGCAGCTTAGGGGGGGTTGAAGCTTTCTTT,CASSLGGVEAFF
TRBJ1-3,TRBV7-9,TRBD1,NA,TGTGCCAGCAGCCCGAATCAGGGGGCGCTAGCTGGAAACACCATATATTTT,CASSPNQGALAGNTIYF
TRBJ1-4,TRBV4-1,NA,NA,TGCGCCAGCAGCCAAGGAGAGAGGGCAACTAATGAAAAACTGTTTTTT,CASSQGERATNEKLFF
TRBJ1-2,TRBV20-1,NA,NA,TGCAGTGCTAGAGATTCGGAGGGGACCTTC,CSARDSEGTF
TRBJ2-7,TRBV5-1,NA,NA,TGCGCCAGCAGCTCAGGGTCCGCCTCATATTACGAGCAGTACTTC,CASSSGSASYYEQYF
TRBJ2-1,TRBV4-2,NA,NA,TGTGCCAGCAGCCCAGACCGACAGGGAGGCTACAATGAGCAGTTCTTC,CASSPDRQGGYNEQFF
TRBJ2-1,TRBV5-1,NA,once,TGCGCCAGCAGCGGGGGGACAGAAACTATCAATGAGCAGTTCTTC,CASSGGTETINEQFF
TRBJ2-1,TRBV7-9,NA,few,TGTGCCAGCAGCTCGGGGTTCGTGGATGAGCAGTTCTTC,CASSSGFVDEQFF
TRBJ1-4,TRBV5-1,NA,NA,TGCGCCAGCAGTCGGACTGGGGATCCTAATGAAAAACTGTTTTTT,CASSRTGDPNEKLFF
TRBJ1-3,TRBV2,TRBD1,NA,TGTGCCAGCAGTGAAGGGGACAGGGGTGGAAACACCATATATTTT,CASSEGDRGGNTIYF
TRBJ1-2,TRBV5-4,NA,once,TGTGCCAGCAGCTTAAGGGGGTTGGAGGGCTACACCTTC,CASSLRGLEGYTF
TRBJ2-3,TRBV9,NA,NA,TGTGCCAGCAGCGTAGGAGATCCCACAGATACGCAGTATTTT,CASSVGDPTDTQYF
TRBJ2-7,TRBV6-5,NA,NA,TGTGCCAGCAGTTACCGCTCCGGGGGTGGAGGCCACGAGCAGTACTTC,CASSYRSGGGGHEQYF
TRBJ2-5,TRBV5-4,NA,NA,TGTGCCAGCAGCTTCGACAGCTACCAAGAGACCCAGTACTTC,CASSFDSYQETQYF
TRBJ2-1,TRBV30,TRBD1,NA,TGTGCCTGGACCCCGGGACAGGCGGTTAATGAGCAGTTCTTC,CAWTPGQAVNEQFF
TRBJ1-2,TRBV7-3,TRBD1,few,TGTGCCAGCGGGGGACAGGGGTATGGCTACACCTTC,CASGGQGYGYTF
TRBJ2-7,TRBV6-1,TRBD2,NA,TGTGCCAGCAGTAAATTAGCGGGAGACTACGAGCAGTACTTC,CASSKLAGDYEQYF
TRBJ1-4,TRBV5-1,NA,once,TGCGCCAGCAGCTTGGTAGGGGCCCTTAGGGAAAAACTGTTTTTT,CASSLVGALREKLFF
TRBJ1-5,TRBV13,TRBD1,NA,TGTGCCAGCAGCTTAGGGGGACAGAGGGGCAATCAGCCCCAGCATTTT,CASSLGGQRGNQPQHF